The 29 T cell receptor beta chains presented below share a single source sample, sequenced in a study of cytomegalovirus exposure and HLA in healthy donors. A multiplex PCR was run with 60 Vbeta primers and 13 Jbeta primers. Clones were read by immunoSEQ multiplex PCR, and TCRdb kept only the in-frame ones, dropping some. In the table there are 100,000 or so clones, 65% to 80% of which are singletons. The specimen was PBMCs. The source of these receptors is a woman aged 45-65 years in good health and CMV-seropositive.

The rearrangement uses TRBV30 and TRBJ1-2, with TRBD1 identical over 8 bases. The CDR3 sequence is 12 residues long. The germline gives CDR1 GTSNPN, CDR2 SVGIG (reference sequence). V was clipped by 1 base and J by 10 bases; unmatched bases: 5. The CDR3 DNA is TGTGCCTGGAGTGGGACAGGGATACACTACACCTTC. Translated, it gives CAWSGTGIHYTF.

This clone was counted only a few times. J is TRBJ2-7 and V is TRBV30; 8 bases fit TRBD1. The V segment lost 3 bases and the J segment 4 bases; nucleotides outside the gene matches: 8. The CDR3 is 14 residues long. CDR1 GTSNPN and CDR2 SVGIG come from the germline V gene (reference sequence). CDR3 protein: CAWSLLRQGYEQYF. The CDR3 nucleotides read TGTGCCTGGAGCCTTCTTCGACAGGGGTACGAGCAGTACTTC.

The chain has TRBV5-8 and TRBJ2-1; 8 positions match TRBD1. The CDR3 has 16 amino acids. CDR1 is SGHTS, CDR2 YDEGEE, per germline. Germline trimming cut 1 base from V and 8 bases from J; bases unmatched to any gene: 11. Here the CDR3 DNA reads TGTGCCAGCAGCTTGTGGGAGAGGACAGGGTACGATGAGCAGTTCTTC. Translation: CASSLWERTGYDEQFF.

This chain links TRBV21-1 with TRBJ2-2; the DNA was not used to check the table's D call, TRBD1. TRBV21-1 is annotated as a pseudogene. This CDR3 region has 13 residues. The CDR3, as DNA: TGTGCCAGCAGCAAAGATAGACACCGGGAGCTGTTTTTT. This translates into CASSKDRHRELFF.

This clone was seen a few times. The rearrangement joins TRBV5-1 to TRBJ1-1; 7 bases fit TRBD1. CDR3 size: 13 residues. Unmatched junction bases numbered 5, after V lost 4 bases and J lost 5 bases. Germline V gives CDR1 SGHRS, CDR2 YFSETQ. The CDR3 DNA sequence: TGCGCCAGCAGCCTGGACAGGATTACTGAAGCTTTCTTT. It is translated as CASSLDRITEAFF.

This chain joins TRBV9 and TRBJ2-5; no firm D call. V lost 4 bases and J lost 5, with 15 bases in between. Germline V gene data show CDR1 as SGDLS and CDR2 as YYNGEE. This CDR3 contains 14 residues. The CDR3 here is CASSQSLAGETQYF. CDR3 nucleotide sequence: TGTGCCAGCAGCCAGTCTCTGGCCGGGGAGACCCAGTACTTC.

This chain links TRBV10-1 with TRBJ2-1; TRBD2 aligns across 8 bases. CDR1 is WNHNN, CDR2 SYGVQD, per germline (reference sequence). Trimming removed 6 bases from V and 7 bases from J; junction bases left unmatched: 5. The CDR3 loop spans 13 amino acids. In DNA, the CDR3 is TGCGCCAGCAGCGCGGGACTAGTGAATGAGCAGTTCTTC. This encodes CASSAGLVNEQFF.

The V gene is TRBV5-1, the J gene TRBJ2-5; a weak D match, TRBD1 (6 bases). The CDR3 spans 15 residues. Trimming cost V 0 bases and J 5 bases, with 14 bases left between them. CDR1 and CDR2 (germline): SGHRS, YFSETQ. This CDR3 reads CASSLGPDRYETQYF. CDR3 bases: TGCGCCAGCAGCTTGGGGCCGGACAGATACGAGACCCAGTACTTC.

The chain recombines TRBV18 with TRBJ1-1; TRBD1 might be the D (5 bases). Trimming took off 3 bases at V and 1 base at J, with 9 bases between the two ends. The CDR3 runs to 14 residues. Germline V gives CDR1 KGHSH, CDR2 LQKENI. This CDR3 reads CASSPPGKNTEAFF. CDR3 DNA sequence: TGTGCCAGCTCACCCCCAGGGAAGAACACTGAAGCTTTCTTT.

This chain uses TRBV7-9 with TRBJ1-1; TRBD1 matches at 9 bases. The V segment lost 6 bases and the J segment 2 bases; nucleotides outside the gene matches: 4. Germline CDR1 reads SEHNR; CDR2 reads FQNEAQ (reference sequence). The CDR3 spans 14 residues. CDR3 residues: CASRSGQGNTEAFF. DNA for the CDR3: TGTGCCAGCAGATCGGGACAGGGTAACACTGAAGCTTTCTTT.

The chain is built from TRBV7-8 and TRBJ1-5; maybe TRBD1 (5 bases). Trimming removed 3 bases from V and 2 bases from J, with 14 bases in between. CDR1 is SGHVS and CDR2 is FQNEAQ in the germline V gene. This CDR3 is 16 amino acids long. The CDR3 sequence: CASSFREFKGNQPQHF. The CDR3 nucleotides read TGTGCCAGCAGCTTCAGGGAATTTAAGGGCAATCAGCCCCAGCATTTT. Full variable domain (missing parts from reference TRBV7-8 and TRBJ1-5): GAGVSQSPRYKVAKRGQDVALRCDPISGHVSLFWYQQALGQGPEFLTYFQNEAQLDKSGLPSDRFFAERPEGSVSTLKIQRTQQEDSAVYLCASSFREFKGNQPQHFGDGTRLSIL.

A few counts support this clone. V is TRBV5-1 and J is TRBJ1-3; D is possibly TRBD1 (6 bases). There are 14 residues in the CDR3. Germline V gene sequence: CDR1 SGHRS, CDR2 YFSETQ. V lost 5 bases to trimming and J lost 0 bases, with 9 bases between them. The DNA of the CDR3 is TGCGCCAGCAGTACAGGGCTCTCTGGAAACACCATATATTTT. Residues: CASSTGLSGNTIYF.

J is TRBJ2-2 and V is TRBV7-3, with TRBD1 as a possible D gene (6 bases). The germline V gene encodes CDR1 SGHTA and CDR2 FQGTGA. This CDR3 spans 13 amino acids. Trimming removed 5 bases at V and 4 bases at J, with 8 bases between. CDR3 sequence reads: CASSQGSTGELFF. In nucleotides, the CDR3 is TGTGCCAGCAGCCAGGGGAGCACCGGGGAGCTGTTTTTT.

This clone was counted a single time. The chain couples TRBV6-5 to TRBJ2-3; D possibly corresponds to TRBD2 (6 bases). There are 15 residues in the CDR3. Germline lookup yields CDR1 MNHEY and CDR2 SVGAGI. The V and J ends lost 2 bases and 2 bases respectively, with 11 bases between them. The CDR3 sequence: CASSYPGGNTDTQYF. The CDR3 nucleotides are TGTGCCAGCAGTTACCCCGGAGGGAACACAGATACGCAGTATTTT.

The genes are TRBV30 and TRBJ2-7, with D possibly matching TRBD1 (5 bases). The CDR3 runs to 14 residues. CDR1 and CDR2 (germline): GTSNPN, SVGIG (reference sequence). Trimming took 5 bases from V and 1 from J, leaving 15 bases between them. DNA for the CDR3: TGTGCCTGGCAAAAGGCCAGGGTTTCCTACGAGCAGTACTTC. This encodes CAWQKARVSYEQYF.

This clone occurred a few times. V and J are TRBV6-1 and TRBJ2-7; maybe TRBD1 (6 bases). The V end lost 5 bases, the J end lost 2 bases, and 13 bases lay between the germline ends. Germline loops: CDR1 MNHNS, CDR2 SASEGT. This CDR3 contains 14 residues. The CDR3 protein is CASSTLQGTYEQYF. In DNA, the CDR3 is TGTGCCAGCAGTACGCTCCAGGGGACCTACGAGCAGTACTTC.

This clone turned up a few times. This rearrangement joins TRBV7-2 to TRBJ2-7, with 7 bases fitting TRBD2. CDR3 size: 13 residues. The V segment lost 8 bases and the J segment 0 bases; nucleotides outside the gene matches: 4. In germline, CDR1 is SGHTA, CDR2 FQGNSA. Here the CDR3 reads CASAGALSYEQYF. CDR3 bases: TGTGCCAGCGCGGGAGCTCTCTCCTACGAGCAGTACTTC.

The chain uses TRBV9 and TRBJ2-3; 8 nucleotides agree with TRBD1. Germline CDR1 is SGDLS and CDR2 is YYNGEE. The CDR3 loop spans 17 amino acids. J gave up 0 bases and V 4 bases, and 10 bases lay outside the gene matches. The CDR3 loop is CASSPGQGWESTDTQYF. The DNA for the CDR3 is TGTGCCAGCAGCCCCGGACAGGGATGGGAGAGCACAGATACGCAGTATTTT.

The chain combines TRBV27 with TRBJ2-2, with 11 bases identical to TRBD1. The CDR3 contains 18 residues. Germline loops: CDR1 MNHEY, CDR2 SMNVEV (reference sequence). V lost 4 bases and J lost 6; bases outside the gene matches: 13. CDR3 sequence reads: CASSSLSSGQGVSGELFF. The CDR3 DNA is TGTGCCAGCAGTTCCCTTTCCTCGGGACAGGGGGTCTCCGGGGAGCTGTTTTTT.

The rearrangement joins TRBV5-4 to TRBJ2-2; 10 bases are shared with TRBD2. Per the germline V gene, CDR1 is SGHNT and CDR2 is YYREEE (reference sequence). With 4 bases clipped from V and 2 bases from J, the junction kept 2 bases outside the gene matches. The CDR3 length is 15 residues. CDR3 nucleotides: TGTGCCAGCAGCATAGCGGGAGGAAACACCGGGGAGCTGTTTTTT. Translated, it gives CASSIAGGNTGELFF.

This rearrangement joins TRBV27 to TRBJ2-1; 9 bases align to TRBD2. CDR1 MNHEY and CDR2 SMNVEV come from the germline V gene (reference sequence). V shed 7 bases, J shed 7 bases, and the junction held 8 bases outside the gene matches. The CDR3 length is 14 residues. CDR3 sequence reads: CASTLAGEQNEQFF. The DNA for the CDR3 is TGTGCCAGCACCTTAGCGGGGGAGCAGAATGAGCAGTTCTTC.

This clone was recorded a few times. The CDR3 here is CASSVGQGAGEQYF. CDR3 DNA sequence: TGTGCCAGCAGCGTAGGACAGGGGGCGGGCGAGCAGTACTTC. The chain combines TRBV9 with TRBJ2-7; TRBD1 agrees at 10 bases. The CDR3 covers 14 residues. V was pared by 0 bases and J by 6 bases, with 3 bases of the junction left unmatched. Germline CDR1 and CDR2: SGDLS and YYNGEE.

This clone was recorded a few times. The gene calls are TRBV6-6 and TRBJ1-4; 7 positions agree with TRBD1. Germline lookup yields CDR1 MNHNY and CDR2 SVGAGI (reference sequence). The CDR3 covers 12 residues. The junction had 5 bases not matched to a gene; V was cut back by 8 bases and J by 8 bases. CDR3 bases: TGTGCCAGCGGGACAGCGGGCGAAAAACTGTTTTTT. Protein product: CASGTAGEKLFF.

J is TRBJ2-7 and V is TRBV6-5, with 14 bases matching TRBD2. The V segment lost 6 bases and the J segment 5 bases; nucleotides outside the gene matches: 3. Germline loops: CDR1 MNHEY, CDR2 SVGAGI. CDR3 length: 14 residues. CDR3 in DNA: TGTGCCAGCAGCGGACTAGCGGGAGGCCACGAGCAGTACTTC. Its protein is CASSGLAGGHEQYF.

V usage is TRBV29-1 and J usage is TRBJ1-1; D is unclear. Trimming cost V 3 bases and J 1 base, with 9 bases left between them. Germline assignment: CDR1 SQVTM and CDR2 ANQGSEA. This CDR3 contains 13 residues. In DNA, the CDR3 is TGCAGCGTTGATTATACGGGGAACACTGAAGCTTTCTTT. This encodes CSVDYTGNTEAFF.

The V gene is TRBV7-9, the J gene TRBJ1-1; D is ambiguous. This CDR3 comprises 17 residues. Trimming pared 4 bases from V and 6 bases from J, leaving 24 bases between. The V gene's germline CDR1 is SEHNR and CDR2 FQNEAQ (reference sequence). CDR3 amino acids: CASSSLQLGLSGAEAFF. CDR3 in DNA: TGTGCCAGCAGCTCCCTCCAGCTAGGCCTCTCCGGCGCTGAAGCTTTCTTT.

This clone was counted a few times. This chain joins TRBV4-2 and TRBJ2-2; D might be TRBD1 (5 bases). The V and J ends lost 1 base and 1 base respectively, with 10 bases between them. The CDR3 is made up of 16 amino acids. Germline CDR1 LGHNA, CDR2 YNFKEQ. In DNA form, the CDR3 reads TGTGCCAGCAGCCAAGGGGGCAGGCTGAACACCGGGGAGCTGTTTTTT. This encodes CASSQGGRLNTGELFF.

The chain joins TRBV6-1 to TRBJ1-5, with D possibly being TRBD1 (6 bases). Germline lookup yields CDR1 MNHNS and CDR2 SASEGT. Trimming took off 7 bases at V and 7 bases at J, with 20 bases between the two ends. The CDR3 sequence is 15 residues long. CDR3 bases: TGTGCCAGCACGGGACAACAGGGATACGGACAGCCCCAGCATTTT. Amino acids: CASTGQQGYGQPQHF.

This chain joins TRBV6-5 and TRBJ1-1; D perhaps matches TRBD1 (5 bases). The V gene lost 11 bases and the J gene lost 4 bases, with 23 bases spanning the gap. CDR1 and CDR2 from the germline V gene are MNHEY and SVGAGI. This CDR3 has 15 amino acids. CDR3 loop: CASWAGSIVGTEAFF. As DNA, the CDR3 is TGTGCCTCGTGGGCAGGGTCTATTGTTGGCACTGAAGCTTTCTTT.